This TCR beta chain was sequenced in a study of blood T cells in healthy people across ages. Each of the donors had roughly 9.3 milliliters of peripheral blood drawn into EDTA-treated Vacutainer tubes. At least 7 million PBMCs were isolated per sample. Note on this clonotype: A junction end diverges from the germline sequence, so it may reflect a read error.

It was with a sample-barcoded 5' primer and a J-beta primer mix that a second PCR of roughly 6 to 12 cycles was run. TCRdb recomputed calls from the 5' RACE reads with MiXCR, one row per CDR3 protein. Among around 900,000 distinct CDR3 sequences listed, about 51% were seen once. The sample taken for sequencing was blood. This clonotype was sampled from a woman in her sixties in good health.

The CDR3 here is CASSETSGRAGYSEQFF. The CDR3 nucleotides are TGTGCCAGCAGTGAAACTAGCGGGAGGGCCGGGTACAGTGAGCAGTTCTTC. The chain carries TRBV2 and TRBJ2-1; 13 positions agree with TRBD2. This CDR3 has 17 residues. Germline loops: CDR1 SNHLY, CDR2 FYNNEI.